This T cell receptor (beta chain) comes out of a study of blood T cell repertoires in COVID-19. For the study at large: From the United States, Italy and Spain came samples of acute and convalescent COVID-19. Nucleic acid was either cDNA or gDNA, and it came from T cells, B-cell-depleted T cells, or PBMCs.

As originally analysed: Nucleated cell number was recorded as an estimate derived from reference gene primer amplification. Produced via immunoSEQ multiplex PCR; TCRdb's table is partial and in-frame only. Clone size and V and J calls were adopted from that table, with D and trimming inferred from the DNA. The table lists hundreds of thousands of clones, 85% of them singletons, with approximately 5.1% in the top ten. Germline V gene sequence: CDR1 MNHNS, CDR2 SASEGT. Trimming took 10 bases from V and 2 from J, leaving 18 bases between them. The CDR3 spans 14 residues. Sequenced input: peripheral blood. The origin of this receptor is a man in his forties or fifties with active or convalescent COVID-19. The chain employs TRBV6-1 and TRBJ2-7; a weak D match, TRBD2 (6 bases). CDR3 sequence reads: CATRWRGGTYEQYF. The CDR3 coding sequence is TGTGCCACCCGATGGCGGGGCGGGACCTACGAGCAGTACTTC.